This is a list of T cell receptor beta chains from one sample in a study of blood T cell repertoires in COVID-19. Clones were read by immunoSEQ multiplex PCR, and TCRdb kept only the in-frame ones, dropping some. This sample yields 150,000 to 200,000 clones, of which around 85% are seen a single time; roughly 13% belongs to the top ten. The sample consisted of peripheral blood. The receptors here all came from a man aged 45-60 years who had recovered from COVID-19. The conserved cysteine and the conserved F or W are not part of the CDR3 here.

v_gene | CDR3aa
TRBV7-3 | ASSPNRDGELF
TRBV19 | ASSSTGLFNTGELF
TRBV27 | ASSILAGTNTGELF
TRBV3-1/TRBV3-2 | ASSQYYEQY
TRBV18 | ASSPATNTGELF
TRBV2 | ASSEAGTSGTEQY
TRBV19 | ASSIGNRGTDTQY
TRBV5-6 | ASSLAGFVAGASPLH
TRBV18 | ASSPGESSGNTIY
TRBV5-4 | ASSFSSGSNEQF
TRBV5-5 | ASSPFGRTSYEQY
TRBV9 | ASSPRQGANTEAF
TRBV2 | ASSGPGLSNQPQH
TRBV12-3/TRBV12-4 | ASGRGQFGYT
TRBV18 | ASSPTSRGITGELF
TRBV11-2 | ASSSLETAAGYT
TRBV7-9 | ASSTQPGTGELF
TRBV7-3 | ASSPRTGGLDTQY
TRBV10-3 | AISLGQGAGYGYT
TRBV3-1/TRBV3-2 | ASSQMAGGDEKLF
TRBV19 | ASSIPGVTGNTIY
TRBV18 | ASSPVGAPGANVLT
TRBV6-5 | ASRSTGGSGYGYT
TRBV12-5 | ASGLSSSGSGEQF
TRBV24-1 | ATSPREAFYNEQF
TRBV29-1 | SVGGGKSEEKLF
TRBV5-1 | ASSLDRVTNEKLF
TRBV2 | ASSHTPAGEQF
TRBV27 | ASSLRRNWQENTEAF
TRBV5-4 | ASSAGLAGFYEQY
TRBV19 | AAGGGGNNEQF
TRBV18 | ASSIQGLAGNTIY
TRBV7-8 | ASSLIAGAEQY
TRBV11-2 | ASSTRRGSSTDTQY
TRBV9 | ASSARLADNEQF